This T cell receptor (beta chain) originates from a study of blood T cell repertoires in COVID-19. Profiled with immunoSEQ multiplex PCR; TCRdb holds only in-frame clones, not every one. Of 300,000 to 500,000 clones listed, roughly 90% are singletons. Germline V CDR1 and CDR2: SGHTA, FQGNSA. Trimming took off 0 bases at V and 4 bases at J, with 8 bases between the two ends. The CDR3 is 14 amino acids. The clonotype was recovered from a woman in her twenties or thirties with acute COVID-19. The chain employs TRBV7-2 and TRBJ2-3; no definite D call. The source material was PBMCs or T cells enriched from blood (not recorded which). CDR3 coding DNA: TGTGCCAGCAGCTTAGCGGTCCAGTCAGATACGCAGTATTTT. This sequence encodes CASSLAVQSDTQYF.